What follows are 3 T cell receptor beta chains derived from one specimen sequenced in a study of cytomegalovirus exposure and HLA in healthy donors. The primer mix had 60 Vbeta and 13 Jbeta primers. Sequencing used immunoSEQ multiplex PCR; TCRdb keeps in-frame clones, though not all of them. This sample has more than 110,000 clones, with just under 80% found just once. Sequenced material: PBMCs. The receptors stem from a man between 25 and 39 years old in good health and CMV-seronegative.

The chain recombines TRBV20-1 with TRBJ2-1; a weak D match, TRBD1 (6 bases). CDR3 length equals 11 residues. Germline V lookup: CDR1 DFQATT, CDR2 SNEGSKA (reference sequence). V dropped 6 bases and J dropped 12 bases, with 15 bases sitting between them. Here the CDR3 reads CSAGTGCRQFF. CDR3 nucleotide sequence: TGCAGTGCAGGAACAGGGTGTAGGCAGTTCTTC.

This rearrangement joins TRBV2 to TRBJ1-1; unclear D gene. The CDR3 is 13 amino acids. CDR1 is SNHLY, CDR2 FYNNEI, per germline. V was clipped by 5 bases and J by 0 bases, with 7 bases between them. CDR3: CASSPLVNTEAFF. The DNA of the CDR3 is TGTGCCAGCAGTCCTCTAGTGAACACTGAAGCTTTCTTT.

The chain couples TRBV4-1 to TRBJ2-1, with D possibly TRBD2 on 6 matching bases. Germline V CDR1 and CDR2: MGHRA, YSYEKL. Deletions cut 1 base from V and 10 bases from J, with 17 bases between. The CDR3 length is 15 residues. Here the CDR3 reads CASSQGPAMAGEQFF. In DNA, the CDR3 is TGCGCCAGCAGCCAAGGCCCCGCCATGGCGGGAGAGCAGTTCTTC.